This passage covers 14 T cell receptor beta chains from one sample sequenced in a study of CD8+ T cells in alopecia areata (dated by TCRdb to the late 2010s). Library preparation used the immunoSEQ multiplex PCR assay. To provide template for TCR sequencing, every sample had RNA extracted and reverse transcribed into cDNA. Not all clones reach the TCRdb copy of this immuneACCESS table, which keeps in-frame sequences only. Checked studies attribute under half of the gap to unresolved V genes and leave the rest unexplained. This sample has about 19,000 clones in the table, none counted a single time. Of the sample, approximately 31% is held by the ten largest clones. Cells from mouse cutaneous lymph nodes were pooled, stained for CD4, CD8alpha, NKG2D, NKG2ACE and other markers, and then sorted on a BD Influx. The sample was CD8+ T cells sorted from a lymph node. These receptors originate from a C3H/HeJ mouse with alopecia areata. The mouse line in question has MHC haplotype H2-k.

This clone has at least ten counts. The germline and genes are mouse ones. The sequenced CDR3 bases are TGTGCCAGCAGTGAGAACAGGGCTGCT. Translated: CASSENRAA. In full, the CDR3 reads CASSENRAAEQFF. J is TRBJ2-1 and V is TRBV13-3, with D perhaps TRBD1 (6 bases). The read ends 4 residues shy of where the CDR3 ends; the end is completed using the germline J gene. CDR3 length equals 13 residues. Germline V lookup: CDR1 NNHDY, CDR2 SYVADS. The V gene lost 2 bases and the J gene lost 6 bases, with 9 bases spanning the gap.

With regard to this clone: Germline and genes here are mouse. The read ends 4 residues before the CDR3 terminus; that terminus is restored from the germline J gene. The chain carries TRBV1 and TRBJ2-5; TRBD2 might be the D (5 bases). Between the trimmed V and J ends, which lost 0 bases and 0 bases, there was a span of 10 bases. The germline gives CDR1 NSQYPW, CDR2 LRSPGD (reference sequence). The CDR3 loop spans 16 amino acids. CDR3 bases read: TGCACCTGCAGTGCAGATCAAAGGACTAACCAAGAC. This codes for CTCSADQRTNQD. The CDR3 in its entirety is CTCSADQRTNQDTQYF. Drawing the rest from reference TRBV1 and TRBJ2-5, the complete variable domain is VTLLEQNPRWRLVPRGQAVNLRCILKNSQYPWMSWYQQDLQKQLQWLFTLRSPGDKEVKSLPGADYLATRVTDTELRLQVANMSQGRTLYCTCSADQRTNQDTQYFGPGTRLLVL.

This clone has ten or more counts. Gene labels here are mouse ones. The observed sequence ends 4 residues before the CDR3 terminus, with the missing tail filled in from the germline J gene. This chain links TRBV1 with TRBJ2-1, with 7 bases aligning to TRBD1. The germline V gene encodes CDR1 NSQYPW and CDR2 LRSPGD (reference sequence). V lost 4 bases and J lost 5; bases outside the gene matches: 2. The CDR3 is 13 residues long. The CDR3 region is CTCSDRGDAEQFF. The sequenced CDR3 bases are TGCACCTGCAGTGACAGGGGCGATGCT.

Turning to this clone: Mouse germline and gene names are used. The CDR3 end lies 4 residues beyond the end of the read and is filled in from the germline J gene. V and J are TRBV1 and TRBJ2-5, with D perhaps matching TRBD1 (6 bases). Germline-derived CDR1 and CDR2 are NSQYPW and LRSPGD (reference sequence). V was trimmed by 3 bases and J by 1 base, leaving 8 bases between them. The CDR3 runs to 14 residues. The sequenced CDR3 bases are TGCACCTGCAGTGCGGACAGATACCAAGAC. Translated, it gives CTCSADRYQD. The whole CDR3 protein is CTCSADRYQDTQYF.

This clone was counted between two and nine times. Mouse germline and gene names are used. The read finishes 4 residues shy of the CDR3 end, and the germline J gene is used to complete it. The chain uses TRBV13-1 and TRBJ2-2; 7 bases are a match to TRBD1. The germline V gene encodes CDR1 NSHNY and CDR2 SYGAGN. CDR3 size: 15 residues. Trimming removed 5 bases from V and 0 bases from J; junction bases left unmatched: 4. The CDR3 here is CASSGTAANTGQLYF. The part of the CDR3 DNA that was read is TGTGCCAGCAGCGGGACAGCCGCAAACACCGGG.

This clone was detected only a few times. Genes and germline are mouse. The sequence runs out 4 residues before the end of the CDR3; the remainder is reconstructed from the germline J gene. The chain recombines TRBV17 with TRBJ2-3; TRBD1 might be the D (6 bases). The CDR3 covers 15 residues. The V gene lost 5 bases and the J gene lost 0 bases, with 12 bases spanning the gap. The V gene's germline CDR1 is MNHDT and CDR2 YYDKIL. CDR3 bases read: TGTGCTAGCAGTGCCGGGACATCTAGTGCAGAA. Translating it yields CASSAGTSSAE. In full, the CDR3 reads CASSAGTSSAETLYF.

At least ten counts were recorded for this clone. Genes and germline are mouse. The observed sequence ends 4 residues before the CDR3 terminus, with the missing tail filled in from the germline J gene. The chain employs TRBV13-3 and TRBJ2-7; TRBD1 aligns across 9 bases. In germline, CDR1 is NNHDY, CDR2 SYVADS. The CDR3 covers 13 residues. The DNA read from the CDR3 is TGTGCCAGCAGTTGGGACAGGGATTAT. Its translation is CASSWDRDY. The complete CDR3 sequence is CASSWDRDYEQYF.

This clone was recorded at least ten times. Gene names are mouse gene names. CDR3 protein: CASSVVGQGGSERLFF. CDR3 DNA (partial): TGTGCCAGCAGTGTCGTGGGACAGGGAGGGAGCGAA. This chain uses TRBV13-3 with TRBJ1-4; 9 nucleotides line up with TRBD1. The read comes to an end 4 residues before the CDR3 does, leaving the germline J gene to fill in the end. Germline assignment: CDR1 NNHDY and CDR2 SYVADS. The CDR3 has 16 residues.

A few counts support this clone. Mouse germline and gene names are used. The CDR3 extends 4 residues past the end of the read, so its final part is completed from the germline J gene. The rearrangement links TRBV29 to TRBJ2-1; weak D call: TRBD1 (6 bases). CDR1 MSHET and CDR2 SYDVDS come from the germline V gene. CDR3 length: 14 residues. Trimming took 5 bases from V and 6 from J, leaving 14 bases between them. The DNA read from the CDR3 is TGTGCTAGCAGTCCCCCGGGACAAACTGCT. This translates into CASSPPGQTA. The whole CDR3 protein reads CASSPPGQTAEQFF.

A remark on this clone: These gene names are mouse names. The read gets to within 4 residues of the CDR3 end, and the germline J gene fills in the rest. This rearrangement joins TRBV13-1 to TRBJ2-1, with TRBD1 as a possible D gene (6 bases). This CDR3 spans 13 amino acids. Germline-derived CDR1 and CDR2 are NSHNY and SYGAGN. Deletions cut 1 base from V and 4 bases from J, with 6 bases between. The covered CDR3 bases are TGTGCCAGCAGTGATACAGGGTATGCT. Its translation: CASSDTGYA. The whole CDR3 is CASSDTGYAEQFF.

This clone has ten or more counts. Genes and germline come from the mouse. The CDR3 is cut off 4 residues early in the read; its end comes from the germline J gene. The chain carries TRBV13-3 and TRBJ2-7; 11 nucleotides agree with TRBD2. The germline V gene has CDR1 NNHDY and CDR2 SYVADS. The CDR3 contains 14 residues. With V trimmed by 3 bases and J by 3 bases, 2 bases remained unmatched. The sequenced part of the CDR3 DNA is TGTGCCAGCAGTGGGACTGGGGGGCTCTAT. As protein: CASSGTGGLY. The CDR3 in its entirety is CASSGTGGLYEQYF.

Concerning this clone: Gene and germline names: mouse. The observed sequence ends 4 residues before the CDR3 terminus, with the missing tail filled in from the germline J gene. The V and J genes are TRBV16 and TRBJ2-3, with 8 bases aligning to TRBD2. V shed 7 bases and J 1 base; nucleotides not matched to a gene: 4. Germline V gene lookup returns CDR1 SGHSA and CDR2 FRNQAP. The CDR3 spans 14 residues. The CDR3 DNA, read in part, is TGTGCAAGCACCATGACTGGGGGTGCAGAA. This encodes CASTMTGGAE. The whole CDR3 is CASTMTGGAETLYF.

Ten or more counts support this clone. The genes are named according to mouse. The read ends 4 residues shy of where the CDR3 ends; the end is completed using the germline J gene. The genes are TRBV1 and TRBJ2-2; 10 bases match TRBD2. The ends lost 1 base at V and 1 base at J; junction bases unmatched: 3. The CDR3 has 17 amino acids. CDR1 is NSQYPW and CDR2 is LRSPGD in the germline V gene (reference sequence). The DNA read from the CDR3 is TGCACCTGCAGTGCAGCGAGGACTGGGGGAAACACCGGG. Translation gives CTCSAARTGGNTG. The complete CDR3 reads CTCSAARTGGNTGQLYF.

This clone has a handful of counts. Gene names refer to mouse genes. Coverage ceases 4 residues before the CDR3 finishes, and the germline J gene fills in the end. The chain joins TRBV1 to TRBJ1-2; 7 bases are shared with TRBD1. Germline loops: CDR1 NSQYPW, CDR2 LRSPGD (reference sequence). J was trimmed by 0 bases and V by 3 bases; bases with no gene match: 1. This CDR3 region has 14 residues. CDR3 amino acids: CTCSARGTNSDYTF. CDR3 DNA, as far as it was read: TGCACCTGCAGTGCCAGGGGGACAAACTCC.